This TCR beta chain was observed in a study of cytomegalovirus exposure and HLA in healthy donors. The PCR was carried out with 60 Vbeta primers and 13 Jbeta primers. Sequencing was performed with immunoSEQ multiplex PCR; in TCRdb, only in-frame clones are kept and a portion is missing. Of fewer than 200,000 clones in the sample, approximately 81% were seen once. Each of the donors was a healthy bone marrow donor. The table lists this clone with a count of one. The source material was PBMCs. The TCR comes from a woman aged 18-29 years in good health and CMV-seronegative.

CDR3 amino acids: CAISLGRAEKLFF. The DNA of the CDR3 is TGTGCCATCAGCCTCGGCAGGGCTGAAAAACTGTTTTTT. V and J are TRBV10-3 and TRBJ1-4, with D maybe TRBD1 (5 bases). CDR1 is ENHRY and CDR2 is SYGVKD in the germline V gene. V was shortened by 6 bases and J by 7 bases, with 12 bases between the two germline ends. The CDR3 loop spans 13 amino acids.